This TCR beta chain was recorded in a study of T-cell memory formation after mild COVID-19. Findings and limits, study-wide: Specificity for SARS-CoV-2 was not confirmed among the second-wave clones peaking on day 37. The pre-infection memory compartment contained some responding clones, suggesting cross-reactive memory joined.

V lost 5 bases and J 3 bases, leaving 10 bases between the germline ends. The CDR3 spans 13 residues. The germline gives CDR1 LGHDT, CDR2 YNNKEL (reference sequence). This clonotype was seen a few times. The antigen is unknown. Using constant-segment primers, 5'RACE produced TCR alpha and TCR beta cDNA libraries carrying sample barcodes and UMIs. One entry per CDR3 protein results from TCRdb running MiXCR on the 5' RACE reads. The table has around 250,000 distinct CDR3 sequences, less than 20% seen once. The chain couples TRBV3-1 to TRBJ2-5; no definite D call. This TCR came from an adult woman who had mild COVID-19 (a few samples of this study predate the infection). Cell type and time point are not known. The sequencing input was PBMCs or a T cell subset sorted from them (not recorded which). The CDR3 sequence is CASSEGRKETQYF. In DNA form, the CDR3 reads TGTGCCAGCAGCGAAGGACGAAAAGAGACCCAGTACTTC.